These T cell receptor beta chains were read from a single sample in a study of regulatory T cells in long-lasting Graves disease. TCRdb re-called the multiplex PCR reads through MiXCR, storing one row per CDR3 protein. The sample holds around 450,000 distinct CDR3 sequences, around 14% seen once. The sample also formed part of further work on T cells in Graves' hyperthyroidism and ophthalmopathy.

Here the sequenced sample was peripheral blood mononuclear cells (PBMCs), taken at new diagnosis, from a patient treated with antithyroid drugs. These receptors all come from a woman in her 30s with Graves disease. The CDR3 runs from the conserved cysteine through the conserved F or W. Each record gives: CDR3 DNA, CDR3 protein, D gene, V gene, J gene, clone size. A D gene is named only where the DNA matches it firmly. A clone size is listed for some rows: how often the clone was seen (once, few, many), or a class if it is expanded.

TGCAGTGCTAGAGACCACCTGGGCCTCCCGGGGACTTACAATGAGCAGTTCTTC	CSARDHLGLPGTYNEQFF	.	TRBV20-1	TRBJ2-1	many
TGCAGCGTACCACAGGGAGACACTGAAGCTTTCTTT	CSVPQGDTEAFF	.	TRBV29-1	TRBJ1-1	.
TGTGCCAGCAGTTCCGGGACAGAAAAGTCGATAAAGTACTTC	CASSSGTEKSIKYF	TRBD1	TRBV2	TRBJ2-7	many
TGTGCCAGCAGTTCATACACAGGGGAAGGGCAGTACTTC	CASSSYTGEGQYF	TRBD1	TRBV28	TRBJ2-7	many
TGTGCCAGCAGCTCCGGGACGAGTGGCTACACCTTC	CASSSGTSGYTF	.	TRBV12-3/TRBV12-4	TRBJ1-2	many
TGTGCCAGCAGTGAAATCGGGACCTATGGCTACACCTTC	CASSEIGTYGYTF	.	TRBV6-2/TRBV6-3	TRBJ1-2	.
TGTGCCAGCAGTAGGGATGGTATCACTGAAGCTTTCTTT	CASSRDGITEAFF	.	TRBV28	TRBJ1-1	.
TGTGCCAGCAGCGAAGACGCCGTGGAGCCCCAGCATTTT	CASSEDAVEPQHF	.	TRBV28	TRBJ1-5	many
TGTGCCAGCAGCTCGACCTTGGGGGGATTTGGCTACACCTTC	CASSSTLGGFGYTF	.	TRBV28	TRBJ1-2	.
TGTGCCAGCAGTATTAGCGGGAGTGGTACAGATACGCAGTATTTT	CASSISGSGTDTQYF	TRBD2	TRBV6-2/TRBV6-3	TRBJ2-3	many
TGTGCCAGCTTACTAGCGGGCCTTTACAATGAGCAGTTCTTC	CASLLAGLYNEQFF	TRBD2	TRBV2	TRBJ2-1	few
TGTGCCAGCAGTTCCCGGACTCAAAACCTCCAAGAGACCCAGTACTTC	CASSSRTQNLQETQYF	.	TRBV27	TRBJ2-5	many
TGCAGCGTTACATCGTGGAGGGACAAGAGGTCTGAAGCTTTCTTT	CSVTSWRDKRSEAFF	.	TRBV29-1	TRBJ1-1	many
TGCGCCAGCAGCCAAGGTTTAGAGAGATACAATGAGCAGTTCTTC	CASSQGLERYNEQFF	.	TRBV4-1	TRBJ2-1	.
TGCGCCAGCAGCTTGGACTCCTCCCCAGATACGCAGTATTTT	CASSLDSSPDTQYF	.	TRBV5-1	TRBJ2-3	many
TGTGCCTGGAGTACGGCTAGGTTGCAGTACTTC	CAWSTARLQYF	.	TRBV30	TRBJ2-7	many
TGTGCCACCAACGAGACCCCCGAGGGGGAGCTGTTTTTT	CATNETPEGELFF	.	TRBV24-1	TRBJ2-2	.
TGTGCCAGCTCAGTTGCGACTAGCTTTATAGGGAATGAGCAGTTCTTC	CASSVATSFIGNEQFF	TRBD2	TRBV18	TRBJ2-1	.
TGTGCCAGCTCACCAAAGAAAAACACTGAAGCTTTCTTT	CASSPKKNTEAFF	.	TRBV18	TRBJ1-1	many
TGTGCCAGTACGGGACTAGCGGGAGCAGATACGCAGTATTTT	CASTGLAGADTQYF	TRBD2	TRBV19	TRBJ2-3	many
TGTGCCATCAGCACAGGGGTTGGAGGAAGCAATCAGCCCCAGCATTTT	CAISTGVGGSNQPQHF	TRBD1	TRBV10-3	TRBJ1-5	many
TGTGCCAGCTCACCACCGATCGGGGTAGTGCAATCACCCCTCCACTTT	CASSPPIGVVQSPLHF	.	TRBV18	TRBJ1-6	many
TGTGCCAGCAGTTTAGATGCCTCCGGACAAGAGACCCAGTACTTC	CASSLDASGQETQYF	.	TRBV28	TRBJ2-5	few
TGTGCCAGCAGCTCCCCTAGCGGGAGACGGATAGATACGCAGTATTTT	CASSSPSGRRIDTQYF	TRBD2	TRBV7-2	TRBJ2-3	many
TGTGCCAGCAGTTTGCGCCAGGGGGAGACCCAGTACTTC	CASSLRQGETQYF	.	TRBV27	TRBJ2-5	many
TGTGCCAGCAGCTTAGCGCTAAAGGCTTCTGGAAACACCATATATTTT	CASSLALKASGNTIYF	.	TRBV7-2	TRBJ1-3	many
TGTGCCAGCAGTGAACAAGGGATCAAGAGCGAGCAGTACTTC	CASSEQGIKSEQYF	.	TRBV25-1	TRBJ2-7	.
TGTGCCAGCAGTTTTGGCCGTAATCAGCCCCAGCATTTT	CASSFGRNQPQHF	.	TRBV12-3/TRBV12-4	TRBJ1-5	many
TGTGCCAGCAGTATCCCAAACAGAGAAGCTTTCTTT	CASSIPNREAFF	.	TRBV28	TRBJ1-1	many
TGTGCCAGCAGCCCGGAGGGTCGGGTGCTAGCGGGAGGATTTGGTACGCAGTATTTT	CASSPEGRVLAGGFGTQYF	TRBD2	TRBV5-4	TRBJ2-3	few
TGTGCCACCAGTGATCCCGGGACTCCTAAGCCGTATGGGCAGTATTTT	CATSDPGTPKPYGQYF	.	TRBV24-1	TRBJ2-3	many
TGTGCCAGCAGCAGGGGGACTAGCGGGAGCCTGGTGACCCAGTACTTC	CASSRGTSGSLVTQYF	TRBD2	TRBV11-2	TRBJ2-5	many
TGCGCCAGCAGCCCAGGTGGGCAGTCCAAAAGTATCGGTGGCTACACCTTC	CASSPGGQSKSIGGYTF	.	TRBV5-1	TRBJ1-2	many
TGTGCCTGGAACCTCGGGGGCGGTTCCGACAATGAGCAGTTCTTC	CAWNLGGGSDNEQFF	.	TRBV30	TRBJ2-1	many
TGTGCCAGCAGCCAATTAGGACAGGGGGCTTACGAGCAGTACTTC	CASSQLGQGAYEQYF	TRBD1	TRBV7-3	TRBJ2-7	.
TGTGCCAGCACCGGGGCGGAGGGCCGCTCCTACAATGAGCAGTTCTTC	CASTGAEGRSYNEQFF	.	TRBV12-3/TRBV12-4	TRBJ2-1	many
TGCAGTGTGGCTAGTATGACTTACAATGAGCAGTTCTTC	CSVASMTYNEQFF	.	TRBV20-1	TRBJ2-1	few
TGTGCCAGCAGCTTCGCGACTTCCTACGAGCAGTACTTC	CASSFATSYEQYF	.	TRBV7-9	TRBJ2-7	many
TGTGCCAGCAGTTACAAGGGACAGGGAGATTTCCCCTATAATTCACCCCTCCACTTT	CASSYKGQGDFPYNSPLHF	TRBD1	TRBV6-5	TRBJ1-6	many
TGTGCCTGGAGTGAGTCCTTAGCGAGCACAGATACGCAGTATTTT	CAWSESLASTDTQYF	.	TRBV30	TRBJ2-3	many